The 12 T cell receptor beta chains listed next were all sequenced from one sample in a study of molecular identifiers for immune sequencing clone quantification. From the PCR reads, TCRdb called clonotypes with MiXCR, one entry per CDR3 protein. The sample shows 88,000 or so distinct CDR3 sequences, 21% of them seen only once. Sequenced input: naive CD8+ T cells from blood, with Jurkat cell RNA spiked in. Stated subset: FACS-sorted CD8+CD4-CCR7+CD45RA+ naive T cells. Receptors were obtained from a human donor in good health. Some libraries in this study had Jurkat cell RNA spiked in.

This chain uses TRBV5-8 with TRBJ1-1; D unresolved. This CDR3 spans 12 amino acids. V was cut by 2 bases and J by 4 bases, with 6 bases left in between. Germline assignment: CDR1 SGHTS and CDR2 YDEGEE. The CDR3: CASSFPGTEAFF. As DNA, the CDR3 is TGTGCCAGCAGCTTCCCAGGCACTGAAGCTTTCTTT.

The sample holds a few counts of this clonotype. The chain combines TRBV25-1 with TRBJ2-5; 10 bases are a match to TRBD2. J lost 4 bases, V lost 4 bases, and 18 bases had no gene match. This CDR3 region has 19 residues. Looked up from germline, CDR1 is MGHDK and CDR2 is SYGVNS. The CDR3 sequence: CASSATYTPQRGGRETQYF. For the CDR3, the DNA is TGTGCCAGCAGTGCCACCTATACCCCACAGCGGGGGGGGCGAGAGACCCAGTACTTC.

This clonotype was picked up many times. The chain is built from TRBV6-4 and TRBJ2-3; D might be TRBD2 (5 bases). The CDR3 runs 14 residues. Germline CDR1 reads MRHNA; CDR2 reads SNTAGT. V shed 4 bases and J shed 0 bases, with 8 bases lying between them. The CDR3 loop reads CASSVASSTDTQYF. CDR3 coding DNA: TGTGCCAGCAGTGTGGCTAGCAGCACAGATACGCAGTATTTT.

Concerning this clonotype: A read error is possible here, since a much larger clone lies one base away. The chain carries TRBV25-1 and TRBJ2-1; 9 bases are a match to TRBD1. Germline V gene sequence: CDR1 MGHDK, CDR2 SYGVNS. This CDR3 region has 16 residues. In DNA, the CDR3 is TGTGCCAGCAGAGGTACATGGGACAGGGACTACAATGGGCAGTTCTTC. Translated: CASRGTWDRDYNGQFF. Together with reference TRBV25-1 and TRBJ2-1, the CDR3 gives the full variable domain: EADIYQTPRYLVIGTGKKITLECSQTMGHDKMYWYQQDPGMELHLIHYSYGVNSTEKGDLSSESTVSRIRTEHFPLTLESARPSHTSQYLCASRGTWDRDYNGQFFGPGTRLTVL.

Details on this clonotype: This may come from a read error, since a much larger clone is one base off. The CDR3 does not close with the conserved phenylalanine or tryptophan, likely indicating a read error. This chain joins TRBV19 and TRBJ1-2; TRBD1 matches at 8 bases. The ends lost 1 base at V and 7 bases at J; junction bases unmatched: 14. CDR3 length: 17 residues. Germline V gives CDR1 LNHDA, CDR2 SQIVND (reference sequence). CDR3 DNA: TGTGCCAGTAGTATAGCCCCGTGGACAGGGAAAGGTAGTGGCTACACCTCC. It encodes CASSIAPWTGKGSGYTS.

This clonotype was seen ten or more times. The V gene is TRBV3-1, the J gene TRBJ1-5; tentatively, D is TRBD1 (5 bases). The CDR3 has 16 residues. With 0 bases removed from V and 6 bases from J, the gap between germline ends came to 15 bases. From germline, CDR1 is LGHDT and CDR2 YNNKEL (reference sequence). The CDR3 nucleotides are TGTGCCAGCAGCCAAGATTCGAGGGGCGGTGGTCAGCCCCAGCATTTT. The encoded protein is CASSQDSRGGGQPQHF.

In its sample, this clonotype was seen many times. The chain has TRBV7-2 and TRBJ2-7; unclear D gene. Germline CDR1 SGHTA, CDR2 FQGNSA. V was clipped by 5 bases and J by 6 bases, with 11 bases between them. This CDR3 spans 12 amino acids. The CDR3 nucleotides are TGTGCCAGCAGCCCGCCTTTGGGCGAGCAGTACTTC. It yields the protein CASSPPLGEQYF.

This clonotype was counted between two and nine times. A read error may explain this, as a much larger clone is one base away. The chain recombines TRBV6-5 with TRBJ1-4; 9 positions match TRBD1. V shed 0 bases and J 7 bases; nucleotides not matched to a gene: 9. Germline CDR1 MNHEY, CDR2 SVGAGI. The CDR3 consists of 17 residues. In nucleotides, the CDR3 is TGTGCCAGCAGTTACTCTTATCCGGGACAGGGATGTGAAAAACTGTTTTTT. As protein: CASSYSYPGQGCEKLFF.

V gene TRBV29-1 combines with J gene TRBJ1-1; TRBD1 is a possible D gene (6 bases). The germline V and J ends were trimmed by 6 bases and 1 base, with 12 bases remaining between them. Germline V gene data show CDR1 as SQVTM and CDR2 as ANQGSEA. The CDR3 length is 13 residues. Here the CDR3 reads CSVRLTGNTEAFF. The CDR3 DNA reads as TGCAGCGTAAGACTGACAGGGAACACTGAAGCTTTCTTT.

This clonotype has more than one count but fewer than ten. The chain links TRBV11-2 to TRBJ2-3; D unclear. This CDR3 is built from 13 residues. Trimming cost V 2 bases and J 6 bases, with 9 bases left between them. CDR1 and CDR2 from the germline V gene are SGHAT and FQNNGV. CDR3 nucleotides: TGTGCCAGCAGCTTACGGGCCGGGGATACGCAGTATTTT. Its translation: CASSLRAGDTQYF. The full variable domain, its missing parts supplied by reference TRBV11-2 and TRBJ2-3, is EAGVAQSPRYKIIEKRQSVAFWCNPISGHATLYWYQQILGQGPKLLIQFQNNGVVDDSQLPKDRFSAERLKGVDSTLKIQPAKLEDSAVYLCASSLRAGDTQYFGPGTRLTVL.

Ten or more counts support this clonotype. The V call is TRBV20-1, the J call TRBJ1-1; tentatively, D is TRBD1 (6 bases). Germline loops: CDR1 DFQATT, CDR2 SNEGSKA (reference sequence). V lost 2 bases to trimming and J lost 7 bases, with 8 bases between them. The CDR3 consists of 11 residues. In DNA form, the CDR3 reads TGCAGTGCTAGAAGGGGGATTGAAGCTTTCTTT. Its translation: CSARRGIEAFF.

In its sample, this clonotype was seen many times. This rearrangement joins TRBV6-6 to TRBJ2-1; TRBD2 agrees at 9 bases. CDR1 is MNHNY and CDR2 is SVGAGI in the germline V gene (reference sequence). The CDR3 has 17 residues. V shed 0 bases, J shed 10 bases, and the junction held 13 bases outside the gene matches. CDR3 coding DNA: TGTGCCAGCAGTTACTCAGGGGCTAGCGGGGCCCTCGCGGAGCAGTTCTTC. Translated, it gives CASSYSGASGALAEQFF.